The rows below give T cell receptor beta chains drawn from one sample of a study of T cells after yellow fever vaccination. TCRdb recomputed calls from the 5' RACE reads with MiXCR, one row per CDR3 protein. The sample contains under 350,000 distinct CDR3 sequences, approximately 4% of which appear only once. This specimen consisted of PBMCs, obtained 5 days after the yellow fever booster vaccination. The receptors here all came from a man aged 18 to 29 who received the YFV17D yellow fever vaccine. CDR3s include the opening cysteine and the closing phenylalanine or tryptophan. The D gene is left open where the match is weak. Only part of the rows carry a size: once, few, many, or a class if the clone is expanded.

V gene: TRBV29-1
J gene: TRBJ1-1
clone size: .
D gene: TRBD1
CDR3 protein: CSVEDWWTGGSAFF
CDR3 DNA: TGCAGCGTTGAAGATTGGTGGACAGGGGGCTCAGCTTTCTTT

V gene: TRBV28
J gene: TRBJ1-2
clone size: few
D gene: .
CDR3 protein: CASSWEYYGYTF
CDR3 DNA: TGTGCCAGCAGTTGGGAGTACTATGGCTACACCTTC

V gene: TRBV29-1
J gene: TRBJ2-5
clone size: many
D gene: .
CDR3 protein: CSVDLVGRETQYF
CDR3 DNA: TGCAGCGTTGACCTGGTGGGGCGGGAGACCCAGTACTTC

V gene: TRBV4-2
J gene: TRBJ1-2
clone size: .
D gene: .
CDR3 protein: CASSQDAVGSLYGYTF
CDR3 DNA: TGTGCCAGCAGCCAAGATGCGGTAGGCAGCCTCTATGGCTACACCTTC

V gene: TRBV6-2/TRBV6-3
J gene: TRBJ2-1
clone size: few
D gene: .
CDR3 protein: CASSTGGGQFF
CDR3 DNA: TGTGCCAGCAGTACGGGGGGCGGCCAGTTCTTC

V gene: TRBV5-1
J gene: TRBJ2-3
clone size: .
D gene: .
CDR3 protein: CASSATGRPPNTQYF
CDR3 DNA: TGCGCCAGCAGCGCTACGGGTAGGCCGCCAAATACGCAGTATTTT

V gene: TRBV5-1
J gene: TRBJ2-5
clone size: few
D gene: TRBD2
CDR3 protein: CASSNPTSGKETQYF
CDR3 DNA: TGCGCCAGCAGCAACCCGACTAGCGGTAAAGAGACCCAGTACTTC

V gene: TRBV11-2
J gene: TRBJ1-1
clone size: many
D gene: .
CDR3 protein: CASIAGARTEAFF
CDR3 DNA: TGTGCCAGCATCGCGGGGGCGCGTACTGAAGCTTTCTTT

V gene: TRBV18
J gene: TRBJ1-5
clone size: few
D gene: .
CDR3 protein: CASSPLQGQNQPQHF
CDR3 DNA: TGTGCCAGCTCACCATTACAGGGTCAAAATCAGCCCCAGCATTTT

V gene: TRBV2
J gene: TRBJ1-2
clone size: many
D gene: .
CDR3 protein: CASSENGYGYTF
CDR3 DNA: TGTGCCAGCAGTGAGAATGGTTATGGCTACACCTTC

V gene: TRBV7-2
J gene: TRBJ1-5
clone size: .
D gene: .
CDR3 protein: CASTGLSTLYSNQPQHF
CDR3 DNA: TGTGCCAGCACGGGGTTATCCACCCTCTATAGCAATCAGCCCCAGCATTTT

V gene: TRBV7-2
J gene: TRBJ2-3
clone size: .
D gene: .
CDR3 protein: CASSLGLGNTQYF
CDR3 DNA: TGTGCCAGCAGCTTAGGGCTTGGTAATACGCAGTATTTT

V gene: TRBV4-3
J gene: TRBJ2-1
clone size: .
D gene: .
CDR3 protein: CASSQEVADYNEQFF
CDR3 DNA: TGCGCCAGCAGCCAAGAGGTGGCGGACTACAATGAGCAGTTCTTC

V gene: TRBV7-2
J gene: TRBJ2-5
clone size: .
D gene: TRBD2
CDR3 protein: CASSLASGGAMETQYF
CDR3 DNA: TGTGCCAGCAGCTTAGCTAGCGGGGGGGCCATGGAGACCCAGTACTTC

V gene: TRBV12-5
J gene: TRBJ2-1
clone size: many
D gene: .
CDR3 protein: CASILGGGFRNEQFF
CDR3 DNA: TGTGCTAGCATCCTCGGAGGGGGGTTTAGAAATGAGCAGTTCTTC

V gene: TRBV4-3
J gene: TRBJ1-5
clone size: few
D gene: .
CDR3 protein: CASSQTGLNQPQHF
CDR3 DNA: TGCGCCAGCAGCCAAACCGGACTCAATCAGCCCCAGCATTTT

V gene: TRBV4-2
J gene: TRBJ2-5
clone size: .
D gene: TRBD1
CDR3 protein: CASSQATGSEETQYF
CDR3 DNA: TGTGCCAGCAGCCAAGCGACAGGGTCCGAAGAGACCCAGTACTTC

V gene: TRBV18
J gene: TRBJ2-2
clone size: many
D gene: TRBD1
CDR3 protein: CASSAGQGTTGELFF
CDR3 DNA: TGTGCCAGCTCGGCGGGACAGGGGACCACCGGGGAGCTGTTTTTT

V gene: TRBV5-4
J gene: TRBJ1-2
clone size: few
D gene: .
CDR3 protein: CASSFDSVGGYTF
CDR3 DNA: TGTGCCAGCAGCTTTGATAGTGTAGGCGGCTACACCTTC

V gene: TRBV5-4
J gene: TRBJ1-2
clone size: few
D gene: .
CDR3 protein: CASSDRIDGYTF
CDR3 DNA: TGTGCCAGCAGCGACAGGATCGATGGCTACACCTTC

V gene: TRBV11-2
J gene: TRBJ2-1
clone size: .
D gene: TRBD2
CDR3 protein: CASSSGLYKNEQFF
CDR3 DNA: TGTGCCAGCAGCTCGGGACTATATAAGAATGAGCAGTTCTTC

V gene: TRBV6-6
J gene: TRBJ1-1
clone size: .
D gene: .
CDR3 protein: CASSQYWTFF
CDR3 DNA: TGTGCCAGCAGCCAGTATTGGACTTTCTTT

V gene: TRBV11-2
J gene: TRBJ2-7
clone size: many
D gene: .
CDR3 protein: CASSLGRGPSHEQYF
CDR3 DNA: TGTGCCAGCAGCTTGGGGCGGGGGCCCTCCCACGAGCAGTACTTC

V gene: TRBV6-1
J gene: TRBJ1-1
clone size: few
D gene: .
CDR3 protein: CASRARGNTEAFF
CDR3 DNA: TGTGCCAGCAGGGCGCGGGGGAACACTGAAGCTTTCTTT

V gene: TRBV5-4
J gene: TRBJ1-1
clone size: few
D gene: .
CDR3 protein: CASSSMGLGAEAFF
CDR3 DNA: TGTGCCAGCAGCTCCATGGGCCTGGGAGCTGAAGCTTTCTTT

V gene: TRBV6-1
J gene: TRBJ2-4
clone size: .
D gene: .
CDR3 protein: CASEGPKNIQYF
CDR3 DNA: TGTGCCTCCGAGGGGCCCAAAAACATTCAGTACTTC

V gene: TRBV20-1
J gene: TRBJ1-2
clone size: many
D gene: TRBD1
CDR3 protein: CSATGGLNYGYTF
CDR3 DNA: TGCAGTGCTACAGGGGGCTTAAACTATGGCTACACCTTC

V gene: TRBV10-3
J gene: TRBJ1-1
clone size: .
D gene: TRBD1
CDR3 protein: CAISHELGTGFTAFF
CDR3 DNA: TGTGCCATCAGTCATGAGCTGGGGACAGGGTTTACAGCTTTCTTT

V gene: TRBV11-2
J gene: TRBJ2-7
clone size: few
D gene: .
CDR3 protein: CASRPQGGAPYEQYF
CDR3 DNA: TGTGCCAGCCGACCGCAGGGGGGGGCCCCCTACGAGCAGTACTTC

V gene: TRBV19
J gene: TRBJ1-1
clone size: .
D gene: .
CDR3 protein: CASSMSIDTEAFF
CDR3 DNA: TGTGCCAGTAGCATGTCGATCGACACTGAAGCTTTCTTT

V gene: TRBV20-1
J gene: TRBJ2-1
clone size: many
D gene: .
CDR3 protein: CSALTNRADEQFF
CDR3 DNA: TGCAGTGCTCTTACAAACAGGGCTGATGAGCAGTTCTTC

V gene: TRBV20-1
J gene: TRBJ2-1
clone size: .
D gene: TRBD2
CDR3 protein: CSARARTSGANEQFF
CDR3 DNA: TGCAGTGCTAGAGCCCGGACTAGCGGGGCTAATGAGCAGTTCTTC

V gene: TRBV1
J gene: TRBJ2-5
clone size: .
D gene: .
CDR3 protein: CTSSSLEGQETQYF
CDR3 DNA: TGCACCAGCAGCAGCCTGGAGGGGCAAGAGACCCAGTACTTC